Listed here is a single T cell receptor (beta chain). MiXCR, applied by TCRdb to the 5' RACE reads, yields one record per CDR3 protein. The data show 550,000 to 700,000 distinct CDR3 sequences, over 20% seen once. The record originates from a study of identical twins. Germline-derived CDR1 and CDR2 are SGDLS and YYNGEE. The ends lost 1 base at V and 0 bases at J; junction bases unmatched: 7. CDR3 size: 18 residues. These sequences were also reported in another study, on T cells expressing NK-cell markers.

The genes are TRBV9 and TRBJ2-6; 7 positions agree with TRBD1. Sequenced input: PBMCs. This TCR came from a young woman in good health. CDR3 region: CASSVPRDSHSGANVLTF. DNA of the CDR3: TGTGCCAGCAGCGTACCTCGGGACAGCCACTCTGGGGCCAACGTCCTGACTTTC.